This T cell receptor beta chain was captured by sequencing in a study of T cells in Graves' hyperthyroidism and ophthalmopathy. The source material, RNA transcripts, was used to amplify TCR beta CDR3 regions. The TCR CDR3 was amplified in a first-round RT-PCR using the HTBI primer set. MiXCR was run by TCRdb on the multiplex PCR reads, yielding one entry per CDR3 protein. The sample holds hundreds of thousands of distinct CDR3 sequences, over 35% seen once. The CDR3 has 12 amino acids. Germline CDR1 and CDR2: SEHNR and FQNEAQ (reference sequence). Trimming took 6 bases from V and 6 from J, leaving 11 bases between them.

The specimen sequenced was blood. The sequence derives from a young man with Graves' hyperthyroidism. This rearrangement joins TRBV7-9 to TRBJ1-1, with a possible D match to TRBD1 (5 bases). Here the CDR3 DNA reads TGTGCCAGCAGTCAGGGTCTGCCTGAAGCTTTCTTT. It encodes CASSQGLPEAFF.